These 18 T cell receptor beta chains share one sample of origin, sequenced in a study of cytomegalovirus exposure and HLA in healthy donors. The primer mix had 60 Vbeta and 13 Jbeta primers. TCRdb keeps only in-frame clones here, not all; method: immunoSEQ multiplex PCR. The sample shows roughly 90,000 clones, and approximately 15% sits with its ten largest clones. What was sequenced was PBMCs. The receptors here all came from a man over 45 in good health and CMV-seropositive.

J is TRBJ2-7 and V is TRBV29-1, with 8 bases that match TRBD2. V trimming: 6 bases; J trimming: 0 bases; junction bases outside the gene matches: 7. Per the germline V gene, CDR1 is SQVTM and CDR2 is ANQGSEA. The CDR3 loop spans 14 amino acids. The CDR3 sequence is CSVAGRGSSYEQYF. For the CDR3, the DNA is TGCAGCGTCGCCGGGAGGGGGAGCTCCTACGAGCAGTACTTC.

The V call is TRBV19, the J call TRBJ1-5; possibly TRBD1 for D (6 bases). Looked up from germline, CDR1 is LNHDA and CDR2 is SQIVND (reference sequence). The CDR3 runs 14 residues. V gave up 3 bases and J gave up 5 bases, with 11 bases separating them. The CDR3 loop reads CASSIGDTYQPQHF. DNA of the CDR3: TGTGCCAGTAGTATCGGGGACACCTATCAGCCCCAGCATTTT.

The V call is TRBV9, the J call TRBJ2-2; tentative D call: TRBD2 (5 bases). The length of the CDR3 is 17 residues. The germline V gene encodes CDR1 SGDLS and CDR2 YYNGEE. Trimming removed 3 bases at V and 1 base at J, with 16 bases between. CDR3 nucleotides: TGTGCCAGCAGCGCCCCCGGGCCTCGGGGGAACACCGGGGAGCTGTTTTTT. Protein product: CASSAPGPRGNTGELFF. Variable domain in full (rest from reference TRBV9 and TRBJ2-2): DSGVTQTPKHLITATGQRVTLRCSPRSGDLSVYWYQQSLDQGLQFLIQYYNGEERAKGNILERFSAQQFPDLHSELNLSSLELGDSALYFCASSAPGPRGNTGELFFGEGSRLTVL.

The CDR3 is CASSPTPRGLNQPQHF. CDR3 nucleotide sequence: TGTGCCAGCTCACCCACACCACGGGGTTTGAATCAGCCCCAGCATTTT. The chain recombines TRBV18 with TRBJ1-5; D not resolved. Between the trimmed V and J ends, which lost 3 bases and 4 bases, there was a span of 16 bases. This CDR3 has 16 amino acids. Germline V gene lookup returns CDR1 KGHSH and CDR2 LQKENI.

The CDR3 region has the DNA TGTGCCACCCAAAAGGCAGGAAGAGGGGAGACCCAGTACTTC. It translates to CATQKAGRGETQYF. The chain combines TRBV6-5 with TRBJ2-5; tentative D call: TRBD2 (5 bases). The CDR3 covers 14 residues. V dropped 10 bases and J dropped 5 bases, with 20 bases sitting between them. Germline lookup yields CDR1 MNHEY and CDR2 SVGAGI.

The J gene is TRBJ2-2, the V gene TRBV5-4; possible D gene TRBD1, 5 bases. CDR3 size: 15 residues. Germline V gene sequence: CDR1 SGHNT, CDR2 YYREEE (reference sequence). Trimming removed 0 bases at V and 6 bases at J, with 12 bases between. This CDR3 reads CASSLDLQVAGELFF. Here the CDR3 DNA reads TGTGCCAGCAGCTTGGACCTACAGGTGGCCGGGGAGCTGTTTTTT.

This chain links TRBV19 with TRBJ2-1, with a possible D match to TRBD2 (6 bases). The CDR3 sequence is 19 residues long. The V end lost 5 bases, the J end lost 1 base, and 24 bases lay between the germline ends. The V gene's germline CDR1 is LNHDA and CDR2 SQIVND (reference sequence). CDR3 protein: CASSSRRGWNFGSYNEQFF. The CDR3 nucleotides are TGTGCCAGTAGTTCAAGGAGGGGATGGAACTTTGGTTCCTACAATGAGCAGTTCTTC.

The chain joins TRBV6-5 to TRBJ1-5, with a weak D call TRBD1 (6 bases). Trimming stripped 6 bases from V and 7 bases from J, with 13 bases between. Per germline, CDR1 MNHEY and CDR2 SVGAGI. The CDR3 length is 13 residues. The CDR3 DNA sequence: TGTGCCAGCAGAAGGACAGCAGGACAGCCCCAGCATTTT. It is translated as CASRRTAGQPQHF.

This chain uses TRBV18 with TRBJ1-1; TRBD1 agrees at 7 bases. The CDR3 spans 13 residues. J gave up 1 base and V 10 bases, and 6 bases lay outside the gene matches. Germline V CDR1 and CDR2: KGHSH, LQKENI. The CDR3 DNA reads TGTGCCAACCGACAGGGCGAGAACACTGAAGCTTTCTTT. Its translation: CANRQGENTEAFF.

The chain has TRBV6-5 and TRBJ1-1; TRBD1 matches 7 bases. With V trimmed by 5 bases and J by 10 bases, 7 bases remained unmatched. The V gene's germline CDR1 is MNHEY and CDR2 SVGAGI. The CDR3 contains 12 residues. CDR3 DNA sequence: TGTGCCAGCAGTACACAGGGGTGGGGAGCTTTCTTT. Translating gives CASSTQGWGAFF.

The CDR3 sequence: CSWGRNTEAFF. The CDR3 DNA reads TGCAGCTGGGGGCGTAACACTGAAGCTTTCTTT. J is TRBJ1-1 and V is TRBV20-1; TRBD1 is a possible D gene (6 bases). The length of the CDR3 is 11 residues. Germline assignment: CDR1 DFQATT and CDR2 SNEGSKA (reference sequence).

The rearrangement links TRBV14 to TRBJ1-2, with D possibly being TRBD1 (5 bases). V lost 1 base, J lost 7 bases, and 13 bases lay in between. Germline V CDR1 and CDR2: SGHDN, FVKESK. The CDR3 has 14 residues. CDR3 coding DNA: TGTGCCAGCAGCCAAGTTGGACAATTGGGTGGCTACACCTTC. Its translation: CASSQVGQLGGYTF.

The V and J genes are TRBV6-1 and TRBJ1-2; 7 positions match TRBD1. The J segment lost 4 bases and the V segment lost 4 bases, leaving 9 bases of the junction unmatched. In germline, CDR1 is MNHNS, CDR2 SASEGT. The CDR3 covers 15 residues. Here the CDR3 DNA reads TGTGCCAGCAGTGTGGACCGGGACAGCTTCTATGGCTACACCTTC. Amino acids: CASSVDRDSFYGYTF.

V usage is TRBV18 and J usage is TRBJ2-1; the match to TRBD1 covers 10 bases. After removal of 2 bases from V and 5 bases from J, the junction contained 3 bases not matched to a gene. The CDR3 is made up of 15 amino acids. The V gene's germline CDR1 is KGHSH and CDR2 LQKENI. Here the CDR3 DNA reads TGTGCCAGCTCACCAAGACAGGGGGCCCACAATGAGCAGTTCTTC. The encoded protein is CASSPRQGAHNEQFF.

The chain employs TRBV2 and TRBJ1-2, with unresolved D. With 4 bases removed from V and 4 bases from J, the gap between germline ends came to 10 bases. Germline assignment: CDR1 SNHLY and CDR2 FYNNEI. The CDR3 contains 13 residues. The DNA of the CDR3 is TGTGCCAGCAGTGTACCCAGACTCTATGGCTACACCTTC. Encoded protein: CASSVPRLYGYTF.

CDR3 sequence reads: CASSLAPGRSGNTIYF. CDR3 nucleotides: TGTGCCAGCAGCTTAGCGCCGGGGAGGTCTGGAAACACCATATATTTT. The chain uses TRBV7-2 and TRBJ1-3; no reliable D call. This CDR3 region has 16 residues. V was cut by 0 bases and J by 1 base, with 10 bases left in between. CDR1 is SGHTA, CDR2 FQGNSA, per germline.

For the CDR3, the DNA is TGTGCCTGGAGCGCGGGGGGGCGCAATGAGCAGTTCTTC. Its translation is CAWSAGGRNEQFF. This chain joins TRBV30 and TRBJ2-1; 9 bases are shared with TRBD2. Germline V gene lookup returns CDR1 GTSNPN and CDR2 SVGIG (reference sequence). V lost 3 bases to trimming and J lost 6 bases; unmatched junction nucleotides: 3. The CDR3 extends over 13 amino acids.

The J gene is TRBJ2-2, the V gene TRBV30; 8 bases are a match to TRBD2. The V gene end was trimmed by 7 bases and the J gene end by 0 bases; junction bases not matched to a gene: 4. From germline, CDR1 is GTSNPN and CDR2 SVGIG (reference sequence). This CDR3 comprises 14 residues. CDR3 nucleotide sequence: TGTGCCTCTAGACTAGCGTCGAACACCGGGGAGCTGTTTTTT. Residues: CASRLASNTGELFF. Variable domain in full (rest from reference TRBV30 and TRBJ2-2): SQTIHQWPATLVQPVGSPLSLECTVEGTSNPNLYWYRQAAGRGLQLLFYSVGIGQISSEVPQNLSASRPQDRQFILSSKKLLLSDSGFYLCASRLASNTGELFFGEGSRLTVL.